The 26 T cell receptor beta chains reported below all come from one sample, sequenced in a study of CD8+CD57+ T cells in acquired aplastic anemia. According to the study, genomic DNA was the template for TCR beta VDJ and CDR3 profiling. TCRdb independently ran MiXCR on the reads; one entry per CDR3 protein. This table has some 180,000 distinct CDR3 sequences, roughly 63% appearing once. For sequencing, patients were chosen who had shown expansion of CD8+CD57+ cells by flow cytometry. The sequencing sample was made of sorted CD4+, CD8+, or CD8+CD57+ T cells (not recorded which) from PBMCs. The origin of the receptors is a human donor with aplastic anemia.

The chain employs TRBV9 and TRBJ2-7, with D tentatively TRBD1 (7 bases). Between the trimmed V and J ends, which lost 3 bases and 5 bases, there was a span of 21 bases. The germline CDR1 and CDR2 sequences are SGDLS and YYNGEE. This CDR3 contains 16 residues. For the CDR3, the DNA is TGTGCCAGCAGCGGGACTCAGACAGGGACTCTTGACGAGCAGTACTTC. This translates into CASSGTQTGTLDEQYF.

The table lists this clonotype with a few counts. The chain is built from TRBV29-1 and TRBJ2-7; possible D gene TRBD1, 6 bases. Deletions cut 4 bases from V and 3 bases from J, with 13 bases between. The CDR3 covers 13 residues. Germline V gene lookup returns CDR1 SQVTM and CDR2 ANQGSEA. The CDR3 nucleotides are TGCAGCGTTGCGGCAGGGGTTATCTACGAGCAGTACTTC. This gives the protein CSVAAGVIYEQYF.

The chain carries TRBV20-1 and TRBJ2-1; D unresolved. Trimming pared 3 bases from V and 5 bases from J, leaving 11 bases between. This CDR3 has 13 amino acids. Germline CDR1 is DFQATT and CDR2 is SNEGSKA (reference sequence). CDR3: CSASWRINNEQFF. Here the CDR3 DNA reads TGCAGTGCTAGTTGGAGAATTAACAATGAGCAGTTCTTC.

The rearrangement joins TRBV7-9 to TRBJ1-2; D not certain. CDR3 length equals 14 residues. The V and J ends lost 4 bases and 5 bases respectively, with 14 bases between them. Germline V gene lookup returns CDR1 SEHNR and CDR2 FQNEAQ (reference sequence). CDR3 sequence (DNA): TGTGCCAGCAGCTCTCTAGACCGGGATTATGGCTACACCTTC. It encodes CASSSLDRDYGYTF.

This clonotype was seen more than once but under ten times. The chain is built from TRBV6-1 and TRBJ2-7, with D unclear. This CDR3 spans 11 amino acids. CDR1 and CDR2 (germline): MNHNS, SASEGT. The V and J ends lost 7 bases and 6 bases respectively, with 10 bases between them. This chain's CDR3 is CASTSFAEQYF. The CDR3 DNA follows: TGTGCCAGCACGTCTTTCGCCGAGCAGTACTTC.

This clonotype was detected only a few times. The V and J genes are TRBV27 and TRBJ2-5, with 8 bases aligning to TRBD2. Germline trimming cut 5 bases from V and 3 bases from J; bases unmatched to any gene: 2. Germline CDR1 is MNHEY and CDR2 is SMNVEV (reference sequence). The CDR3 is 13 amino acids. As DNA, the CDR3 is TGTGCCAGCAGTCCGGGACTAGAAGAGACCCAGTACTTC. This encodes CASSPGLEETQYF.

The rearrangement joins TRBV30 to TRBJ2-3; D remains unclear. Germline values: CDR1 GTSNPN, CDR2 SVGIG (reference sequence). The CDR3 runs 12 residues. The V and J ends lost 2 bases and 4 bases respectively, with 7 bases between them. For the CDR3, the DNA is TGTGCCTGGAGTTTGGCCGCAGATACGCAGTATTTT. Amino acid sequence: CAWSLAADTQYF.

This clonotype was counted many times. This rearrangement joins TRBV5-1 to TRBJ2-3; possible D gene TRBD2, 7 bases. V lost 3 bases to trimming and J lost 1 base, with 12 bases between them. This CDR3 is 15 amino acids long. Germline V CDR1 and CDR2: SGHRS, YFSETQ. Here the CDR3 DNA reads TGCGCCAGCAGCTCACGGGGGGCAGGCACAGATACGCAGTATTTT. The encoded protein is CASSSRGAGTDTQYF.

V and J are TRBV3-1 and TRBJ2-1, with 7 bases fitting TRBD2. The CDR3 sequence is 16 residues long. The ends lost 7 bases at V and 4 bases at J; junction bases unmatched: 13. CDR1 and CDR2 (germline): LGHDT, YNNKEL (reference sequence). The CDR3 loop is CASTASGAYVYNEQFF. The CDR3 region has the DNA TGTGCCAGCACCGCGAGCGGGGCCTACGTTTACAATGAGCAGTTCTTC.

The rearrangement uses TRBV24-1 and TRBJ2-3, with no clear D. This CDR3 has 14 amino acids. V was trimmed by 5 bases and J by 2 bases, leaving 10 bases between them. CDR1 is KGHDR and CDR2 is SFDVKD in the germline V gene. CDR3 loop: CATSGVGVTDTQYF. As DNA, the CDR3 is TGTGCCACCAGTGGAGTGGGCGTCACAGATACGCAGTATTTT.

This clonotype was seen a handful of times. The chain recombines TRBV7-9 with TRBJ2-7; tentative D call: TRBD2 (6 bases). The CDR3 is made up of 12 amino acids. Germline CDR1 is SEHNR and CDR2 is FQNEAQ (reference sequence). The V end lost 7 bases, the J end lost 6 bases, and 13 bases lay between the germline ends. The CDR3 here is CASNARRGEQYF. In DNA, the CDR3 is TGTGCCAGCAACGCTCGGAGGGGCGAGCAGTACTTC.

The table lists this clonotype with a few counts. The genes are TRBV7-3 and TRBJ2-2; D gene uncertain. The V end was cut by 4 bases, the J end by 3 bases, with 3 bases between. The CDR3 consists of 12 residues. Germline loops: CDR1 SGHTA, CDR2 FQGTGA. CDR3 protein: CASSSYTGELFF. CDR3 coding DNA: TGTGCCAGCAGCTCCTACACCGGGGAGCTGTTTTTT.

This clonotype was seen more than once but under ten times. The chain joins TRBV7-8 to TRBJ2-5; D is undetermined. Germline V gives CDR1 SGHVS, CDR2 FQNEAQ. The CDR3 runs to 12 residues. Trimming took off 1 base at V and 1 base at J, with 1 base between the two ends. CDR3 DNA: TGTGCCAGCAGCTTAGGCCAAGAGACCCAGTACTTC. It codes for CASSLGQETQYF.

This rearrangement joins TRBV11-1 to TRBJ2-3; 11 nucleotides align to TRBD2. The CDR3 length is 16 residues. The germline gives CDR1 SGHAT, CDR2 FQDESV (reference sequence). The J segment lost 4 bases and the V segment lost 5 bases, leaving 8 bases of the junction unmatched. The CDR3: CASSLMGSGGADTQYF. The CDR3 region has the DNA TGTGCCAGCAGCCTCATGGGTAGCGGGGGGGCAGATACGCAGTATTTT.

J is TRBJ2-7 and V is TRBV19; D is perhaps TRBD1 or TRBD2 (5 bases each). The CDR3 runs 13 residues. Germline assignment: CDR1 LNHDA and CDR2 SQIVND (reference sequence). V was pared by 9 bases and J by 2 bases, with 14 bases between. The CDR3 bases are TGTGCCAGCCGGGAACAGGACACCTACGAGCAGTACTTC. Amino acid sequence: CASREQDTYEQYF.

This clonotype was recorded many times. This chain uses TRBV7-9 with TRBJ2-5, with D perhaps TRBD2 (6 bases). Germline V lookup: CDR1 SEHNR, CDR2 FQNEAQ (reference sequence). V gave up 0 bases and J gave up 3 bases, with 11 bases separating them. This CDR3 has 15 residues. The CDR3 coding sequence is TGTGCCAGCAGCTTAGCGGAGGGAGATAAAGAGACCCAGTACTTC. Protein product: CASSLAEGDKETQYF. The whole variable domain, remainder taken from reference TRBV7-9 and TRBJ2-5, is DTGVSQNPRHKITKRGQNVTFRCDPISEHNRLYWYRQTLGQGPEFLTYFQNEAQLEKSRLLSDRFSAERPKGSFSTLEIQRTEQGDSAMYLCASSLAEGDKETQYFGPGTRLLVL.

The chain uses TRBV7-2 and TRBJ2-3, with 11 bases lining up with TRBD2. Looked up from germline, CDR1 is SGHTA and CDR2 is FQGNSA. Losses at the gene ends were 2 bases for V and 4 bases for J; bases not matched to a gene: 2. The length of the CDR3 is 15 residues. The CDR3: CASSLTSGSADTQYF. CDR3 sequence (DNA): TGTGCCAGCAGCTTAACTAGCGGGAGCGCAGATACGCAGTATTTT.

The CDR3 nucleotides read TGTGCCAGCAGCTTACGGGGGCCAGCGAGGAGCTCCTACGAGCAGTACTTC. Its protein product is CASSLRGPARSSYEQYF. This chain joins TRBV7-9 and TRBJ2-7; D tentatively reads TRBD1 or TRBD2 (6 bases each). Germline V gene data show CDR1 as SEHNR and CDR2 as FQNEAQ (reference sequence). CDR3 size: 17 residues. Deletions cut 2 bases from V and 0 bases from J, with 17 bases between.

This clonotype occurred many times. The rearrangement joins TRBV19 to TRBJ1-1; TRBD1 matches at 8 bases. V dropped 5 bases and J dropped 2; count of bases not matched to a gene: 7. This CDR3 comprises 15 residues. CDR1 is LNHDA and CDR2 is SQIVND in the germline V gene (reference sequence). The CDR3 spells CASSALQGGNTEAFF. The CDR3 bases are TGTGCCAGTAGTGCCTTACAGGGGGGAAACACTGAAGCTTTCTTT.

This chain links TRBV29-1 with TRBJ2-1; no definite D call. Germline CDR1 is SQVTM and CDR2 is ANQGSEA. The ends were cut back, 6 bases at V and 8 bases at J, with 11 bases in the middle. The CDR3 is 11 residues long. CDR3 region: CSVPPVDEQFF. CDR3 DNA sequence: TGCAGCGTCCCCCCGGTGGATGAGCAGTTCTTC.

This clonotype has a handful of counts. The V call is TRBV9, the J call TRBJ1-1; a weak D match, TRBD1 (5 bases). CDR3 length: 15 residues. The germline CDR1 and CDR2 sequences are SGDLS and YYNGEE. V lost 2 bases to trimming and J lost 1 base, with 12 bases between them. The CDR3 is CASSVQGAGNTEAFF. Here the CDR3 DNA reads TGTGCCAGCAGCGTCCAAGGGGCTGGGAACACTGAAGCTTTCTTT.

The V call is TRBV24-1, the J call TRBJ1-2; D might be TRBD1 (6 bases). Per germline, CDR1 KGHDR and CDR2 SFDVKD. The CDR3 loop spans 15 amino acids. Trimming cost V 6 bases and J 0 bases, with 13 bases left between them. The CDR3 spells CATSSIQGANYGYTF. The CDR3 nucleotides are TGTGCCACCAGTAGTATACAGGGAGCTAACTATGGCTACACCTTC.

The table lists this clonotype with a count of one. The genes are TRBV9 and TRBJ2-3, with D unclear. Trimming removed 3 bases from V and 2 bases from J, with 10 bases in between. The germline V gene encodes CDR1 SGDLS and CDR2 YYNGEE. The CDR3 sequence is 14 residues long. The CDR3 spells CASSEESYTDTQYF. Here the CDR3 DNA reads TGTGCCAGCAGCGAGGAGTCGTACACAGATACGCAGTATTTT. Full variable domain (remainder filled in from reference TRBV9 and TRBJ2-3): DSGVTQTPKHLITATGQRVTLRCSPRSGDLSVYWYQQSLDQGLQFLIQYYNGEERAKGNILERFSAQQFPDLHSELNLSSLELGDSALYFCASSEESYTDTQYFGPGTRLTVL.

The chain uses TRBV19 and TRBJ1-5, with no clear D. The V gene lost 6 bases and the J gene lost 4 bases, with 13 bases spanning the gap. The CDR3 is 14 residues long. Germline values: CDR1 LNHDA, CDR2 SQIVND (reference sequence). The chain's CDR3 is CASSRGIRNQPQHF. CDR3 coding DNA: TGTGCCAGTAGCCGAGGGATCCGAAATCAGCCCCAGCATTTT. The variable domain in full, completed from reference TRBV19 and TRBJ1-5, reads DGGITQSPKYLFRKEGQNVTLSCEQNLNHDAMYWYRQDPGQGLRLIYYSQIVNDFQKGDIAEGYSVSREKKESFPLTVTSAQKNPTAFYLCASSRGIRNQPQHFGDGTRLSIL.

This rearrangement joins TRBV7-9 to TRBJ2-7; TRBD2 agrees at 12 bases. Trimming took 5 bases from V and 5 from J; bases not matched to a gene: 7. The CDR3 covers 15 residues. Germline loops: CDR1 SEHNR, CDR2 FQNEAQ (reference sequence). The CDR3 loop reads CASSPRTSGIHEQYF. In DNA, the CDR3 is TGTGCCAGCAGCCCTCGGACTAGCGGGATCCACGAGCAGTACTTC.

The V gene is TRBV29-1, the J gene TRBJ1-1; no clear D. The CDR3 consists of 14 residues. V gave up 4 bases and J gave up 3 bases, with 15 bases separating them. Germline-derived CDR1 and CDR2 are SQVTM and ANQGSEA. The CDR3 here is CSVVAPLGDTEAFF. The DNA of the CDR3 is TGCAGCGTTGTCGCCCCCCTCGGGGACACTGAAGCTTTCTTT.